The rows below give T cell receptor beta chains drawn from one sample of a study of liver allograft versus peripheral blood T cells. MiXCR, run by TCRdb on the reads, gives a single entry per CDR3 protein. The sample lists around 8,600 distinct CDR3 sequences, roughly a fifth seen once, with roughly 26% in the top ten. Receptors were obtained from a human patient who had a liver transplant. Some T cells may possibly be graft donor cells. The CDR3 runs from the conserved cysteine through the conserved F or W.

J gene: TRBJ1-1; V gene: TRBV12-3/TRBV12-4; CDR3 protein: CASSFPGSAAFF
J gene: TRBJ1-1; V gene: TRBV7-9; CDR3 protein: CASSQRQGRTEAFF
J gene: TRBJ1-6; V gene: TRBV7-3; CDR3 protein: CASSLLGPARGIYSPLHF
J gene: TRBJ2-7; V gene: TRBV19; CDR3 protein: CASTEGDRPYEQYF
J gene: TRBJ1-1; V gene: TRBV5-4; CDR3 protein: CASSLEGTEAFF
J gene: TRBJ1-5; V gene: TRBV27; CDR3 protein: CASRSRTDSNQPQHF
J gene: TRBJ1-2; V gene: TRBV19; CDR3 protein: CASSIDLATKLYTF
J gene: TRBJ1-3; V gene: TRBV5-6; CDR3 protein: CASSLDRGNTIYF
J gene: TRBJ1-2; V gene: TRBV7-9; CDR3 protein: CASSYLGDLIYGYTF
J gene: TRBJ1-1; V gene: TRBV20-1; CDR3 protein: CSATKGPTEAFF
J gene: TRBJ2-3; V gene: TRBV27; CDR3 protein: CASSFWQASDTQYF
J gene: TRBJ1-1; V gene: TRBV27; CDR3 protein: CASSLGQLYTEAFF
J gene: TRBJ2-7; V gene: TRBV13; CDR3 protein: CASSLNGGGSYEQYF
J gene: TRBJ2-1; V gene: TRBV29-1; CDR3 protein: CSSVPVRGFNEQFF
J gene: TRBJ2-7; V gene: TRBV27; CDR3 protein: CASSTPSGVPLYEQYF
J gene: TRBJ1-1; V gene: TRBV11-2; CDR3 protein: CASSLATEAFF
J gene: TRBJ1-6; V gene: TRBV6-5; CDR3 protein: CASSYGQINSPLHF
J gene: TRBJ1-1; V gene: TRBV19; CDR3 protein: CASSIYRGNEAFF
J gene: TRBJ1-3; V gene: TRBV20-1; CDR3 protein: CNPAGGTGNTIYF
J gene: TRBJ2-7; V gene: TRBV6-1; CDR3 protein: CASSEARGGAYFPGHEQYF
J gene: TRBJ1-2; V gene: TRBV7-9; CDR3 protein: CASSLGVSGYTF
J gene: TRBJ1-2; V gene: TRBV6-5; CDR3 protein: CASSYLLNYGYTF
J gene: TRBJ2-7; V gene: TRBV9; CDR3 protein: CASSVDGNEQYF
J gene: TRBJ1-2; V gene: TRBV29-1; CDR3 protein: CSVYGQGANYGYTF
J gene: TRBJ1-2; V gene: TRBV9; CDR3 protein: CASSVAQRGQKNYGYTF
J gene: TRBJ2-7; V gene: TRBV7-2; CDR3 protein: CASSSRDRGYEQYF
J gene: TRBJ2-7; V gene: TRBV25-1; CDR3 protein: CASSVTAREQYF
J gene: TRBJ1-2; V gene: TRBV12-5; CDR3 protein: CASTVGGLGYTF
J gene: TRBJ2-4; V gene: TRBV15; CDR3 protein: CATSRDAGNAKNIQYF
J gene: TRBJ1-1; V gene: TRBV27; CDR3 protein: CASTLTGGGYTEAFF
J gene: TRBJ1-1; V gene: TRBV25-1; CDR3 protein: CASSDPTGVNTEAFF
J gene: TRBJ2-7; V gene: TRBV7-9; CDR3 protein: CASSAGGGMGTYEQYF
J gene: TRBJ2-7; V gene: TRBV6-1; CDR3 protein: CASSPTGLYEQYF
J gene: TRBJ2-7; V gene: TRBV19; CDR3 protein: CASSPDRPSYEQYF
J gene: TRBJ1-4; V gene: TRBV7-2; CDR3 protein: CASTTTARNEKLFF
J gene: TRBJ1-1; V gene: TRBV7-9; CDR3 protein: CASRVGNTEAFF
J gene: TRBJ2-7; V gene: TRBV29-1; CDR3 protein: CSVEVGQVRPNEQYF
J gene: TRBJ1-6; V gene: TRBV7-2; CDR3 protein: CASSLEGGSPLHF
J gene: TRBJ1-1; V gene: TRBV19; CDR3 protein: CASSIGMGFSTEAFF
J gene: TRBJ1-1; V gene: TRBV7-2; CDR3 protein: CASSLGVGMVGAFF
J gene: TRBJ1-5; V gene: TRBV6-2/TRBV6-3; CDR3 protein: CASSPGTGVINQPQHF
J gene: TRBJ1-1; V gene: TRBV12-3/TRBV12-4; CDR3 protein: CASSLAEAFF
J gene: TRBJ1-3; V gene: TRBV5-6; CDR3 protein: CASSFSRAGNTIYF
J gene: TRBJ2-2; V gene: TRBV25-1; CDR3 protein: CASSEGQADTGELFF
J gene: TRBJ1-2; V gene: TRBV6-1; CDR3 protein: CASGGTSYGYTF
J gene: TRBJ2-7; V gene: TRBV7-9; CDR3 protein: CASRGRESYEQYF
J gene: TRBJ1-2; V gene: TRBV5-5; CDR3 protein: CASSFWDGDYGYTF
J gene: TRBJ1-4; V gene: TRBV27; CDR3 protein: CASSPFPDIATNEKLFF
J gene: TRBJ2-7; V gene: TRBV6-5; CDR3 protein: CASSGLAGASYEQYF
J gene: TRBJ1-1; V gene: TRBV27; CDR3 protein: CASSLYRVNTEAFF
J gene: TRBJ1-6; V gene: TRBV20-1; CDR3 protein: CSAFQKDKPNSPLHF
J gene: TRBJ1-2; V gene: TRBV6-5; CDR3 protein: CASSSQGNYGYTF
J gene: TRBJ2-5; V gene: TRBV7-3; CDR3 protein: CASSPGGLETQYF
J gene: TRBJ1-4; V gene: TRBV27; CDR3 protein: CASSPRETGGEKLFF
J gene: TRBJ1-1; V gene: TRBV5-5; CDR3 protein: CASSLGYGTEAFF
J gene: TRBJ2-7; V gene: TRBV5-4; CDR3 protein: CASSPGTSSHYEQYF